These 32 T cell receptor beta chains were sequenced from one sample in a study of T cell responses to AZD1222 COVID-19 vaccine. Using immunoSEQ multiplex PCR, the repertoire was profiled, and TCRdb retains in-frame clones only, with some absent. The sample contains under 80,000 clones, 70% to 80% of which appear only once. Sequences were derived from peripheral blood, sampled on day 0 of MenACWY control vaccination. These TCRs come from an adult in good health.

The rearrangement uses TRBV19 and TRBJ1-5, with 8 bases fitting TRBD1. Germline CDR1 LNHDA, CDR2 SQIVND (reference sequence). Trimming removed 8 bases from V and 5 bases from J; junction bases left unmatched: 2. The CDR3 has 12 residues. The CDR3 reads CASGQGDQPQHF. The CDR3 region has the DNA TGTGCCAGTGGACAGGGTGATCAGCCCCAGCATTTT.

J is TRBJ1-1 and V is TRBV6-1, with D uncertain. The V and J ends lost 2 bases and 3 bases respectively, with 10 bases between them. The CDR3 totals 14 residues. Germline CDR1 reads MNHNS; CDR2 reads SASEGT. CDR3 DNA sequence: TGTGCCAGCAGTGAAAGCGGTATGGACACTGAAGCTTTCTTT. It translates to CASSESGMDTEAFF.

This clone was seen only a few times. The chain has TRBV4-3 and TRBJ1-4, with D perhaps matching TRBD1 (5 bases). Germline V gene sequence: CDR1 LGHNA, CDR2 YSLEER. The ends were cut back, 0 bases at V and 6 bases at J, with 14 bases in the middle. The CDR3 is made up of 16 amino acids. Here the CDR3 reads CASSQDRRGGDEKLFF. DNA for the CDR3: TGCGCCAGCAGCCAAGATAGGCGGGGCGGCGATGAAAAACTGTTTTTT.

V gene TRBV28 combines with J gene TRBJ1-1, with D perhaps TRBD1 (5 bases). CDR1 MDHEN and CDR2 SYDVKM come from the germline V gene. The CDR3 is 10 residues long. V was clipped by 6 bases and J by 8 bases, with 7 bases between them. CDR3: CASSDREAFF. The CDR3 DNA sequence: TGTGCCAGCAGCGACAGAGAAGCTTTCTTT.

This chain links TRBV5-1 with TRBJ1-2, with 11 bases aligning to TRBD1. Trimming at V came to 4 bases and at J to 5 bases, leaving 4 bases not matched to a gene. Germline-derived CDR1 and CDR2 are SGHRS and YFSETQ. The CDR3 extends over 14 amino acids. DNA of the CDR3: TGCGCCAGCAGCCCGGGACAGGGGGAATATGGCTACACCTTC. Translating gives CASSPGQGEYGYTF.

The CDR3 DNA is TGTGCCAGCAGGCTTAGCGGGCAGAGCTCCTACGAGCAGTACTTC. Amino acid sequence: CASRLSGQSSYEQYF. This chain joins TRBV6-5 and TRBJ2-7; 7 bases align to TRBD2. The CDR3 is made up of 15 amino acids. Germline assignment: CDR1 MNHEY and CDR2 SVGAGI. Germline trimming cut 6 bases from V and 0 bases from J; bases unmatched to any gene: 8.

V usage is TRBV27 and J usage is TRBJ1-2; possible D gene TRBD1, 6 bases. Looked up from germline, CDR1 is MNHEY and CDR2 is SMNVEV (reference sequence). The CDR3 is 15 amino acids. V lost 3 bases and J lost 4, with 15 bases in between. The DNA of the CDR3 is TGTGCCAGCAGTTTGCACAGGGAGGACTTCTATGGCTACACCTTC. Residues: CASSLHREDFYGYTF.

The gene calls are TRBV27 and TRBJ2-7; either TRBD1 or TRBD2 may fit D (5 bases each). The V end lost 5 bases, the J end lost 4 bases, and 15 bases lay between the germline ends. The germline V gene has CDR1 MNHEY and CDR2 SMNVEV (reference sequence). The CDR3 is 14 residues long. The CDR3 sequence is CASSPGPRQYEQYF. The CDR3 DNA reads TGTGCCAGCAGTCCGGGACCGCGACAATACGAGCAGTACTTC.

The chain is built from TRBV18 and TRBJ2-2, with D possibly being TRBD2 (5 bases). The CDR3 is 16 amino acids. Germline V gives CDR1 KGHSH, CDR2 LQKENI. Trimming took 4 bases from V and 6 from J, leaving 18 bases between them. The CDR3 region is CASSRNGETSAGELFF. Here the CDR3 DNA reads TGTGCCAGCTCACGCAACGGGGAAACGTCTGCCGGGGAGCTGTTTTTT.

With respect to this clone: The sample holds other DNA sequences that translate to the same CDR3. The chain couples TRBV27 to TRBJ2-7, with 7 bases that match TRBD2. CDR3 length equals 15 residues. Germline V gene data show CDR1 as MNHEY and CDR2 as SMNVEV (reference sequence). Unmatched junction bases numbered 7, after V lost 2 bases and J lost 3 bases. Here the CDR3 reads CASSLSPAGNYEQYF. The DNA for the CDR3 is TGTGCCAGCAGTTTAAGCCCAGCGGGGAACTACGAGCAGTACTTC.

This chain uses TRBV30 with TRBJ2-2; D not resolved. Germline V gene data show CDR1 as GTSNPN and CDR2 as SVGIG (reference sequence). Trimming took off 0 bases at V and 2 bases at J, with 25 bases between the two ends. The CDR3 runs to 20 residues. The CDR3 reads CAWSVFLIWRDNQNTGELFF. The DNA of the CDR3 is TGTGCCTGGAGTGTATTTCTTATTTGGAGAGATAATCAAAACACCGGGGAGCTGTTTTTT. The variable domain in full, completed from reference TRBV30 and TRBJ2-2, reads SQTIHQWPATLVQPVGSPLSLECTVEGTSNPNLYWYRQAAGRGLQLLFYSVGIGQISSEVPQNLSASRPQDRQFILSSKKLLLSDSGFYLCAWSVFLIWRDNQNTGELFFGEGSRLTVL.

This clone has a handful of counts. This chain links TRBV29-1 with TRBJ1-1, with D possibly being TRBD1 (5 bases). Germline loops: CDR1 SQVTM, CDR2 ANQGSEA. Trimming stripped 5 bases from V and 8 bases from J, with 9 bases between. This CDR3 spans 10 amino acids. CDR3 bases: TGCAGCGTTAGAGAGGGGGAAGCTTTCTTT. It specifies CSVREGEAFF.

The chain is built from TRBV5-1 and TRBJ2-3; TRBD1 matches 10 bases. CDR3 length: 15 amino acids. Germline CDR1 is SGHRS and CDR2 is YFSETQ. V lost 3 bases, J lost 5 bases, and 6 bases stayed unmatched. The CDR3 is CASSSDRGIGDTQYF. CDR3 DNA: TGCGCCAGCAGCTCGGACAGGGGGATAGGAGATACGCAGTATTTT. Full variable domain (missing parts from reference TRBV5-1 and TRBJ2-3): KAGVTQTPRYLIKTRGQQVTLSCSPISGHRSVSWYQQTPGQGLQFLFEYFSETQRNKGNFPGRFSGRQFSNSRSEMNVSTLELGDSALYLCASSSDRGIGDTQYFGPGTRLTVL.

This chain links TRBV2 with TRBJ1-2; D is unresolved. Trimming left V 3 bases short and J 6 bases short, with 17 bases between. The CDR3 is 15 residues long. Germline-derived CDR1 and CDR2 are SNHLY and FYNNEI. For the CDR3, the DNA is TGTGCCAGCAGTGACGGGTTAACTCAAACGAATGGCTACACCTTC. It translates to CASSDGLTQTNGYTF.

The CDR3 here is CASSGFYSNQPQHF. The CDR3 nucleotides read TGTGCCAGCAGTGGATTTTATAGCAATCAGCCCCAGCATTTT. J is TRBJ1-5 and V is TRBV2; D gene unclear. The germline V gene encodes CDR1 SNHLY and CDR2 FYNNEI. V lost 4 bases to trimming and J lost 0 bases, with 7 bases between them. This CDR3 spans 14 amino acids.

The rearrangement joins TRBV7-8 to TRBJ1-1, with D unresolved. Trimming removed 8 bases at V and 3 bases at J, with 13 bases between. The CDR3 is 13 residues long. CDR1 is SGHVS, CDR2 FQNEAQ, per germline. CDR3 coding DNA: TGTGCCAGCGGTAGGGCCCGGGACACTGAAGCTTTCTTT. Amino acids: CASGRARDTEAFF. Filled out from reference TRBV7-8 and TRBJ1-1, the complete variable domain reads GAGVSQSPRYKVAKRGQDVALRCDPISGHVSLFWYQQALGQGPEFLTYFQNEAQLDKSGLPSDRFFAERPEGSVSTLKIQRTQQEDSAVYLCASGRARDTEAFFGQGTRLTVV.

The chain couples TRBV6-2 or TRBV6-3 to TRBJ1-2; 11 bases align to TRBD1. V dropped 6 bases and J dropped 3; count of bases not matched to a gene: 9. The CDR3 is 16 residues long. Germline CDR1 is MNHEY and CDR2 is SVGEGT. CDR3 coding DNA: TGTGCCAGCAGCCGTCCCGGGACAGGGGGAGACTATGGCTACACCTTC. Encoded protein: CASSRPGTGGDYGYTF.

This clone was counted once. V usage is TRBV11-3 and J usage is TRBJ2-3, with 8 bases aligning to TRBD2. The germline V gene encodes CDR1 SGHNT and CDR2 YENEEA. This CDR3 contains 16 residues. The V and J ends lost 3 bases and 3 bases, in that order; junction bases with no gene match: 8. CDR3 in DNA: TGTGCCAGCAGCTTTCGAAGCGGGAGCGGAACAGATACGCAGTATTTT. Translation gives CASSFRSGSGTDTQYF.

The chain carries TRBV7-2 and TRBJ1-6, with D tentatively TRBD1 (5 bases). The CDR3 runs to 15 residues. V shed 2 bases and J shed 6 bases, with 11 bases lying between them. Germline V CDR1 and CDR2: SGHTA, FQGNSA. CDR3 region: CASSLNRSINSPLHF. As DNA, the CDR3 is TGTGCCAGCAGCTTAAACAGGAGTATTAATTCACCCCTCCACTTT.

The chain links TRBV30 to TRBJ2-5; D may be TRBD2 (6 bases). The germline V gene has CDR1 GTSNPN and CDR2 SVGIG (reference sequence). This CDR3 spans 14 amino acids. V lost 0 bases to trimming and J lost 2 bases, with 10 bases between them. The DNA of the CDR3 is TGTGCCTGGAGTGTTGGCGGGGTTCAAGAGACCCAGTACTTC. It encodes CAWSVGGVQETQYF.

The V call is TRBV27, the J call TRBJ1-1; no definite D call. The ends were cut back, 4 bases at V and 0 bases at J, with 6 bases in the middle. Germline-derived CDR1 and CDR2 are MNHEY and SMNVEV (reference sequence). This CDR3 contains 13 residues. CDR3: CASSSGLNTEAFF. The CDR3 region has the DNA TGTGCCAGCAGTTCCGGTTTGAACACTGAAGCTTTCTTT.

The rearrangement joins TRBV7-9 to TRBJ2-1; 8 bases map to TRBD2. Germline CDR1 is SEHNR and CDR2 is FQNEAQ (reference sequence). V shed 2 bases, J shed 5 bases, and the junction held 8 bases outside the gene matches. This CDR3 has 16 amino acids. The CDR3 loop reads CASSLPLGRGNNEQFF. CDR3 sequence (DNA): TGTGCCAGCAGCTTACCTCTCGGGAGGGGAAACAATGAGCAGTTCTTC. Supplemented by reference TRBV7-9 and TRBJ2-1, the full variable domain reads DTGVSQNPRHKITKRGQNVTFRCDPISEHNRLYWYRQTLGQGPEFLTYFQNEAQLEKSRLLSDRFSAERPKGSFSTLEIQRTEQGDSAMYLCASSLPLGRGNNEQFFGPGTRLTVL.

The table lists this clone with a count of one. The V and J genes are TRBV12-3 or TRBV12-4 and TRBJ2-3, with no clear D. This CDR3 spans 11 amino acids. Trimming took 3 bases from V and 6 from J, leaving 4 bases between them. The CDR3 here is CASSFLDTQYF. The CDR3 bases are TGTGCCAGCAGTTTCCTCGATACGCAGTATTTT.

The rearrangement links TRBV30 to TRBJ2-1; no clear D. The V end lost 3 bases, the J end lost 6 bases, and 9 bases lay between the germline ends. CDR1 is GTSNPN and CDR2 is SVGIG in the germline V gene (reference sequence). The CDR3 spans 12 residues. CDR3 DNA: TGTGCCTGGAGCTTGATCGGCAATGAGCAGTTCTTC. This sequence encodes CAWSLIGNEQFF.

V usage is TRBV3-1 (or the pseudogene TRBV3-2) and J usage is TRBJ1-1; D is unresolved. V was pared by 4 bases and J by 0 bases, with 12 bases between. Per the germline V gene, CDR1 is LGHDT and CDR2 is YNNKEL (reference sequence). The CDR3 contains 15 residues. The CDR3 reads CASSPTPGLNTEAFF. For the CDR3, the DNA is TGTGCCAGCAGCCCAACTCCGGGCCTGAACACTGAAGCTTTCTTT.

The chain employs TRBV7-9 and TRBJ2-3; 9 nucleotides agree with TRBD2. Germline trimming cut 1 base from V and 2 bases from J; bases unmatched to any gene: 7. The CDR3 extends over 17 amino acids. Germline assignment: CDR1 SEHNR and CDR2 FQNEAQ (reference sequence). The CDR3 sequence: CASSLGSSSGDTDTQYF. CDR3 DNA sequence: TGTGCCAGCAGCTTAGGAAGTTCTAGCGGGGACACAGATACGCAGTATTTT.

The chain links TRBV7-9 to TRBJ1-5; D might be TRBD1 (5 bases). The CDR3 has 13 residues. Germline lookup yields CDR1 SEHNR and CDR2 FQNEAQ (reference sequence). V was cut by 2 bases and J by 10 bases, with 12 bases left in between. CDR3 residues: CASSLSGDRPQHF. CDR3 DNA: TGTGCCAGCAGCTTATCCGGGGACCGACCCCAGCATTTT.

CDR3 in DNA: TGTGCCTGGAAAGGAAGCAGGGCGAGTGAAGCTTTCTTT. It specifies CAWKGSRASEAFF. The chain combines TRBV30 with TRBJ1-1; perhaps TRBD1 as D (5 bases). Looked up from germline, CDR1 is GTSNPN and CDR2 is SVGIG (reference sequence). V lost 4 bases, J lost 7 bases, and 16 bases lay in between. The CDR3 is 13 amino acids.

Concerning this clone itself: This specimen includes other DNA sequences encoding the same CDR3. The chain couples TRBV19 to TRBJ1-1; 10 bases are shared with TRBD1. The germline V gene has CDR1 LNHDA and CDR2 SQIVND (reference sequence). The CDR3 has 12 amino acids. J lost 5 bases, V lost 9 bases, and 3 bases had no gene match. The CDR3 reads CASRTGGTEAFF. As DNA, the CDR3 is TGTGCCAGCCGGACAGGGGGGACTGAAGCTTTCTTT.

V gene TRBV11-3 combines with J gene TRBJ2-3, with 15 bases fitting TRBD2. The trim removed 5 bases at V and 4 bases at J, leaving 7 bases unmatched. The CDR3 has 17 amino acids. Germline lookup yields CDR1 SGHNT and CDR2 YENEEA. CDR3 nucleotide sequence: TGTGCCAGCAGCCGTGGACTAGCGGGAGGGAAGGCAGATACGCAGTATTTT. It translates to CASSRGLAGGKADTQYF.

The chain couples TRBV5-6 to TRBJ1-2, with 8 bases lining up with TRBD1. The CDR3 totals 13 residues. The germline gives CDR1 SGHDT, CDR2 YYEEEE. The V gene end was trimmed by 4 bases and the J gene end by 13 bases; junction bases not matched to a gene: 12. The CDR3 nucleotides are TGTGCCAGCAGCCAGGGGGCCGATTTAGACGCCACCTTC. It yields the protein CASSQGADLDATF. The full variable domain, with the rest looked up from reference TRBV5-6 and TRBJ1-2, is DAGVTQSPTHLIKTRGQQVTLRCSPKSGHDTVSWYQQALGQGPQFIFQYYEEEERQRGNFPDRFSGHQFPNYSSELNVNALLLGDSALYLCASSQGADLDATFGSGTRLTVV.

The chain combines TRBV5-1 with TRBJ1-3, with D unclear. Trimming cost V 0 bases and J 0 bases, with 10 bases left between them. Germline CDR1 and CDR2: SGHRS and YFSETQ. This CDR3 spans 16 amino acids. In nucleotides, the CDR3 is TGCGCCAGCAGCTTGGATACAGCGTACTCTGGAAACACCATATATTTT. It codes for CASSLDTAYSGNTIYF.